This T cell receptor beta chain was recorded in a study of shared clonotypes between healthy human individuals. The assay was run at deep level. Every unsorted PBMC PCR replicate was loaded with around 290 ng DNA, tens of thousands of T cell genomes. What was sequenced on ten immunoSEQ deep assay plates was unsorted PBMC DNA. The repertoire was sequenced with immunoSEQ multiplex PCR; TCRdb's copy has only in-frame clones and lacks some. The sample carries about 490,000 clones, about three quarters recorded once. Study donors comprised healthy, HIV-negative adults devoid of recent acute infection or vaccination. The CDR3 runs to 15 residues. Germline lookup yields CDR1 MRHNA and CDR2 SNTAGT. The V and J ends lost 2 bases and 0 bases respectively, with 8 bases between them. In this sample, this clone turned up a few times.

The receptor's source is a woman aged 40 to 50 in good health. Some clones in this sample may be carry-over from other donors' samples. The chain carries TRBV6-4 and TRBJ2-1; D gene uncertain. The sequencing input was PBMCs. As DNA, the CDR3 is TGTGCCAGCAGTGACGGTGGCCGCTCCTACAATGAGCAGTTCTTC. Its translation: CASSDGGRSYNEQFF.